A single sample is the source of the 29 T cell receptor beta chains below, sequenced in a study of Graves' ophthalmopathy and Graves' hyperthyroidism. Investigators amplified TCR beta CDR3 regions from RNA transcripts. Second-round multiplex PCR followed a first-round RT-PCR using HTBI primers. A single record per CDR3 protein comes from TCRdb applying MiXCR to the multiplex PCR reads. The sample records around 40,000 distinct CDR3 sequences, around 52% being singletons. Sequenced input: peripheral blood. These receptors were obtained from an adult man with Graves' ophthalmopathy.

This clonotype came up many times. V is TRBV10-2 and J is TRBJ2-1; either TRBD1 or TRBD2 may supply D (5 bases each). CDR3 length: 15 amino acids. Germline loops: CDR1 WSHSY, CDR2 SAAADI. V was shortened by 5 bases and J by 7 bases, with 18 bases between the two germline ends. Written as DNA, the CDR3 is TGCGCCAGCAGTTACTCCGGGACCACCCGGAATGAGCAGTTCTTC. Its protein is CASSYSGTTRNEQFF.

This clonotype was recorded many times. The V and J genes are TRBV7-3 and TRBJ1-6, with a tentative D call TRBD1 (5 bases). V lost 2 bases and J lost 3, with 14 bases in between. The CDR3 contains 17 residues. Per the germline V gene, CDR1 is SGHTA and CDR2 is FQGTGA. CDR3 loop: CASSLFTGLLYNSPLHF. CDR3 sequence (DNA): TGTGCCAGCAGCTTATTTACAGGCTTGCTCTATAATTCACCCCTCCACTTT.

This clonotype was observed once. CDR3 coding DNA: TGTGCCAGCAGCACGGGACAGGGATCCTACGAGCAGTACTTC. Residues: CASSTGQGSYEQYF. This chain connects TRBV7-9 to TRBJ2-7; 9 bases are shared with TRBD1. This CDR3 is built from 14 residues. Germline CDR1 SEHNR, CDR2 FQNEAQ (reference sequence). The V gene end was trimmed by 5 bases and the J gene end by 1 base; junction bases not matched to a gene: 3.

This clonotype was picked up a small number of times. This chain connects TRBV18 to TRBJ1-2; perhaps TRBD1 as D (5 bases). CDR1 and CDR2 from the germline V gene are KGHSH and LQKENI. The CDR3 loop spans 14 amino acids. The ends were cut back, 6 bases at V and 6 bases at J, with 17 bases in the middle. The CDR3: CASSPTSGEDGYTF. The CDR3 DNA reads TGTGCCAGCTCGCCGACCTCGGGGGAGGATGGCTACACCTTC.

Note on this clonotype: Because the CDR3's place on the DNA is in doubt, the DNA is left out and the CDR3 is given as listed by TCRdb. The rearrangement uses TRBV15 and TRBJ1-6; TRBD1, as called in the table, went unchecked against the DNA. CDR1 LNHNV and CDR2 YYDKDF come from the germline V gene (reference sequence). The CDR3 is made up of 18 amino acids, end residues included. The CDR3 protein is CATSRDHETGGLWLHLRF.

CDR3 region: CASSVSGGAETQHF. The CDR3 DNA reads as TGTGCCAGCAGTGTTAGCGGGGGGGCAGAGACCCAGCATTTT. The chain uses TRBV12-3 or TRBV12-4 and TRBJ1-5; tentative D call: TRBD1 (6 bases). Trimming took off 5 bases at V and 11 bases at J, with 19 bases between the two ends. CDR3 size: 14 residues.

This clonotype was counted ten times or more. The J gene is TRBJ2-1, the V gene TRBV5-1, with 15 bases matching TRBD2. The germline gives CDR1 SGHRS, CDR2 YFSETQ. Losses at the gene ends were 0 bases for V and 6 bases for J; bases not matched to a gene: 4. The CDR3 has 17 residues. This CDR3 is CASSLDRTSGGGNEQFF. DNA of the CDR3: TGCGCCAGCAGCTTGGATAGGACTAGCGGGGGGGGCAATGAGCAGTTCTTC.

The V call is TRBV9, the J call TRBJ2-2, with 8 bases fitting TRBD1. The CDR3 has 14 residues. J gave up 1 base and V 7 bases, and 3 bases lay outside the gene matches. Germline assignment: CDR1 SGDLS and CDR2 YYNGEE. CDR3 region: CASPGQVNTGELFF. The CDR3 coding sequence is TGTGCCAGCCCGGGACAGGTGAACACCGGGGAGCTGTTTTTT.

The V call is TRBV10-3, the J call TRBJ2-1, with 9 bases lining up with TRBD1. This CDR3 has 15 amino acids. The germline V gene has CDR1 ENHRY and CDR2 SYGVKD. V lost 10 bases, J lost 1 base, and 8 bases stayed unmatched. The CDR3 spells CATQSGTGSYNEQFF. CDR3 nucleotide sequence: TGTGCCACCCAGTCCGGGACAGGGTCCTACAATGAGCAGTTCTTC.

For the CDR3, the DNA is TGTGCCAGCATAAAGGGGCAGTACGTC. Its translation is CASIKGQYV. The chain carries TRBV6-2 or TRBV6-3 and TRBJ2-7; D is undetermined. With 7 bases removed from V and 9 bases from J, the gap between germline ends came to 7 bases. The CDR3 contains 9 residues. Germline V CDR1 and CDR2: MNHEY, SVGEGT.

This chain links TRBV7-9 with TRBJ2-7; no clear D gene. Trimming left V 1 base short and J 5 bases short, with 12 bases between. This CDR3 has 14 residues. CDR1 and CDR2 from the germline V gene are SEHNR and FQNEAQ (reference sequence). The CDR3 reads CASSLVPGSHEQYF. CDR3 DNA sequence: TGTGCCAGCAGCTTAGTCCCCGGGTCCCACGAGCAGTACTTC.

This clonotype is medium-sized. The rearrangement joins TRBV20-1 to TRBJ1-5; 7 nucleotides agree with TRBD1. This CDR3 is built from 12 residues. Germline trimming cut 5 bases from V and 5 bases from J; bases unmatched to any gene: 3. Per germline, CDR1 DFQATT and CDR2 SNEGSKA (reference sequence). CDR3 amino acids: CSAGDRDQPQHF. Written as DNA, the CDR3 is TGCAGTGCTGGCGACAGGGATCAGCCCCAGCATTTT.

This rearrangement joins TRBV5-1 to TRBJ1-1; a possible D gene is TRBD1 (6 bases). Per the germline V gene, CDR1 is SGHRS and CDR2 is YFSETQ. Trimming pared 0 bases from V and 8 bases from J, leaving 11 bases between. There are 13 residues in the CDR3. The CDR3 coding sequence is TGCGCCAGCAGCTTGGAGGGGACACTGGAAGCTTTCTTT. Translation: CASSLEGTLEAFF.

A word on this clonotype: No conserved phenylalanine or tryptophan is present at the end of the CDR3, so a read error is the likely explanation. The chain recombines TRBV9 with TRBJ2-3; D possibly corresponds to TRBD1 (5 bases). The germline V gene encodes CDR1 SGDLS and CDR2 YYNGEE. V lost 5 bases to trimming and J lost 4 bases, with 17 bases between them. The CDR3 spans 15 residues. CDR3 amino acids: CASSYRGSNADTQYS. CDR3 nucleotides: TGTGCCAGCAGTTATAGGGGATCTAACGCAGATACGCAGTATTCT.

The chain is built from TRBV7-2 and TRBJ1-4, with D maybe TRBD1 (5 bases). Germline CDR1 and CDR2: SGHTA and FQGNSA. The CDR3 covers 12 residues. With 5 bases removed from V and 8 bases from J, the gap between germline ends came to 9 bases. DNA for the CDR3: TGTGCCAGCAGCCTCCGGGGGGAAAAACTGTTTTTT. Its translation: CASSLRGEKLFF. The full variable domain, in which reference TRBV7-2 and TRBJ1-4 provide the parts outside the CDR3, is GAGVSQSPSNKVTEKGKDVELRCDPISGHTALYWYRQSLGQGLEFLIYFQGNSAPDKSGLPSDRFSAERTGGSVSTLTIQRTQQEDSAVYLCASSLRGEKLFFGSGTQLSVL.

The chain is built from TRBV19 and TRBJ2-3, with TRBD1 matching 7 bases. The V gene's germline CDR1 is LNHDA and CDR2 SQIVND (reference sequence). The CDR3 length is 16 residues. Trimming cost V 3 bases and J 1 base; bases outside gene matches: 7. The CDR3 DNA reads TGTGCCAGTAGTATTGAGGGGGCGCGAGGCACAGATACGCAGTATTTT. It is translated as CASSIEGARGTDTQYF.

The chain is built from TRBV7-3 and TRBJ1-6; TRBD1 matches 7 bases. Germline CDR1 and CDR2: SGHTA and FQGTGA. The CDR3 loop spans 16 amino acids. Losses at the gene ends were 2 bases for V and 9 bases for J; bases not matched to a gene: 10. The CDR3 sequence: CASSLYPRDSPSPLHF. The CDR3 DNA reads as TGTGCCAGCAGCTTATACCCCCGGGACAGCCCTTCACCCCTCCACTTT.

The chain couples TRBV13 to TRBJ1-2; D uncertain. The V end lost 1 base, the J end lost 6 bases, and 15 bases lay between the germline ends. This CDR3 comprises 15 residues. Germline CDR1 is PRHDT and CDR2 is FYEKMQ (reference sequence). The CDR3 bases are TGTGCCAGCAGCTTAGCCCCGGGGTCTTCTGATGGCTACACCTTC. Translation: CASSLAPGSSDGYTF.

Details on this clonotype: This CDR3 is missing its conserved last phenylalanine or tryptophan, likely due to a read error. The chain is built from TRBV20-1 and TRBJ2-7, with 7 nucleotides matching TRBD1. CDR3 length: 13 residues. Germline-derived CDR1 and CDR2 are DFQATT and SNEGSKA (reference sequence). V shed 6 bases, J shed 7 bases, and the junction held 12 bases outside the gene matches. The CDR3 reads CSANYRGGGEQYS. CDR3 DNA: TGCAGTGCCAACTACAGGGGCGGTGGGGAGCAGTACTCC.

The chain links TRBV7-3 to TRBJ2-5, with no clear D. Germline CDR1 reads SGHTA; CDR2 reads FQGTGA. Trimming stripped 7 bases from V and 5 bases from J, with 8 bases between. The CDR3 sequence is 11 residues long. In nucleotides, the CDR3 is TGTGCCAGCAACCGGACGGAGACCCAGTACTTC. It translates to CASNRTETQYF.

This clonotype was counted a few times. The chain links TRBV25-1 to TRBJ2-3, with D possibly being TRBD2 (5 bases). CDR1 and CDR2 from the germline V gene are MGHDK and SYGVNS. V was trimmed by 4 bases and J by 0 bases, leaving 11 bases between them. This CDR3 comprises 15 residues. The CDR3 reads CASSVSLASTDTQYF. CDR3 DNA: TGTGCCAGCAGTGTGAGTTTAGCGAGCACAGATACGCAGTATTTT.

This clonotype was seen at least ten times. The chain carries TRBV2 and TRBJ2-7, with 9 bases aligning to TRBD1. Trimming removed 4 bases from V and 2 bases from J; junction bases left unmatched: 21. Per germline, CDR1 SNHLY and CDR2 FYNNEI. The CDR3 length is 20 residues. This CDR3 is CASSGSPWTGDFLGPYEQYV. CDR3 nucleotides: TGTGCCAGCAGTGGATCCCCTTGGACAGGGGACTTCTTGGGGCCCTACGAGCAGTACGTC.

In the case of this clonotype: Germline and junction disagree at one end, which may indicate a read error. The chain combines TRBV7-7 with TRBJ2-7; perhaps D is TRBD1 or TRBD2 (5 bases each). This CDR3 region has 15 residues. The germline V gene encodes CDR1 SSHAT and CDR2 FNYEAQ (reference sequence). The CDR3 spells CASSLTRRDPYEQYF. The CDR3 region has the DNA TGTGCTAGCAGCTTAACCCGCAGGGACCCCTACGAGCAGTACTTC.

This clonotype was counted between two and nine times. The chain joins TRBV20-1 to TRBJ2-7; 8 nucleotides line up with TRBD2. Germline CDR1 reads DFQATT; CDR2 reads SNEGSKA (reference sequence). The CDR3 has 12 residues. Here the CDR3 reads CSAGGEGGRQEV. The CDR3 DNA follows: TGCAGTGCTGGAGGGGAGGGCGGGAGGCAGGAGGTC.

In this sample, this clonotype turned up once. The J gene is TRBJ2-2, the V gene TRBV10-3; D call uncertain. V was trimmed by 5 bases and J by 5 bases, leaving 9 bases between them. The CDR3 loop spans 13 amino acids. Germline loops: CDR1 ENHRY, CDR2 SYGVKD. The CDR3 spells CAISRGSTGELFF. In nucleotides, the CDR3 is TGTGCCATCAGTCGCGGTTCTACCGGGGAGCTGTTTTTT.

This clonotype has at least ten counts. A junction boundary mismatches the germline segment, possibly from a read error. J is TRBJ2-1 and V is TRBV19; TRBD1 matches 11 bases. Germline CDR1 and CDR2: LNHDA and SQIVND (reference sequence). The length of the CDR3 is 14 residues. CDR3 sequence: CASSTGQGAMPGIF. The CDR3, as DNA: TGTGCCAGTAGTACCGGACAGGGGGCGATGCCGGGGATCTTC.

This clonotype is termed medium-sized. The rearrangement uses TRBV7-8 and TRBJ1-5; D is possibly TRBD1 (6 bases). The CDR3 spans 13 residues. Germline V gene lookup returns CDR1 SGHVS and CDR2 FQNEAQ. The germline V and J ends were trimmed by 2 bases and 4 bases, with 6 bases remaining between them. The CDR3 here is CASSLQGNQPQHF. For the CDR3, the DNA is TGTGCCAGCAGCTTACAGGGGAATCAGCCCCAGCATTTT.

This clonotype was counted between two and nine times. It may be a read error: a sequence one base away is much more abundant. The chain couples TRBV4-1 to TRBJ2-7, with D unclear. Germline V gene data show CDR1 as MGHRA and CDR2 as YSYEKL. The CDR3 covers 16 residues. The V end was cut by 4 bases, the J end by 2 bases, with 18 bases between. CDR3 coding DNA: TGCGCCAGCAGCCCTGTAAACAAAGGAAAAGCCTACGAGCAGTACTTC. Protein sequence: CASSPVNKGKAYEQYF.

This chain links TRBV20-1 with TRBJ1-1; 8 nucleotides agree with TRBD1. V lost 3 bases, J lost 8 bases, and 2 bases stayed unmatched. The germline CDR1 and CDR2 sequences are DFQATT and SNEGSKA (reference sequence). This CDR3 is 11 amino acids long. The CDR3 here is CSARGDREAFF. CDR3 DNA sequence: TGCAGTGCTAGGGGGGACAGGGAAGCTTTCTTT.